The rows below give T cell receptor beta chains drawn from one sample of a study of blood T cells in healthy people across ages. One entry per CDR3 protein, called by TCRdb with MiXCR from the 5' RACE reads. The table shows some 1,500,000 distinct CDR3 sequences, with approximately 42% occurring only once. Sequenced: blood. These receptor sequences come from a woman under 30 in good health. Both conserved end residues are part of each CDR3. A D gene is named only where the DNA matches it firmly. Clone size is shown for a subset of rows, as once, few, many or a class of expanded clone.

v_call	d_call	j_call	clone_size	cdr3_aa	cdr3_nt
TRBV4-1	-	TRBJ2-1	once	CASSQTGLQETQFF	TGCGCCAGCAGCCAAACGGGACTTCAAGAGACCCAGTTCTTC
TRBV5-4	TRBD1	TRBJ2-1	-	CASSEGQDISYNEQFF	TGTGCCAGCAGCGAAGGACAGGACATCTCCTACAATGAGCAGTTCTTC
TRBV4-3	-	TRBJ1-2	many	CASSQDRKVNYGYTF	TGCGCCAGCAGCCAAGATAGGAAGGTTAACTATGGCTACACCTTC
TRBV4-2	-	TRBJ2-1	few	CASSQGTGREIGPYNEQFF	TGTGCCAGCAGCCAAGGGACAGGCCGGGAGATAGGCCCCTACAATGAGCAGTTCTTC
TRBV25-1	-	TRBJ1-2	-	CASSEEGLGNYGYTF	TGTGCCAGCAGTGAAGAGGGACTTGGAAACTATGGCTACACCTTC
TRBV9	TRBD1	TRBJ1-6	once	CASSVGRQGALHF	TGCGCCAGCAGCGTAGGTAGGCAGGGGGCGCTCCACTTT
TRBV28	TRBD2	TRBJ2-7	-	CASSLFRGSLAGERSYEQYF	TGTGCCAGCAGTTTATTTCGGGGTAGCTTAGCGGGAGAAAGGAGCTACGAGCAGTACTTC
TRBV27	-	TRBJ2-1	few	CASTTTLTTAKVYNEQFF	TGTGCCAGCACCACTACCCTTACGACAGCGAAGGTGTACAATGAGCAGTTCTTC
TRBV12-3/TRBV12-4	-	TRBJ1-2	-	CASSIRQDRLLGGYTF	TGTGCCAGCAGCATTCGACAGGATCGGCTTCTGGGGGGCTACACCTTC
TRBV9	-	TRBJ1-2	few	CASSARGGNYGYTF	TGTGCCAGCAGCGCCCGGGGGGGAAACTATGGCTACACCTTC
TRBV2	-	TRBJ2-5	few	CASSVTQETQYF	TGTGCCAGCAGTGTCACCCAAGAGACCCAGTACTTC
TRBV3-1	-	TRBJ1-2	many	CASSRAVNYGYTF	TGTGCCAGCAGCCGGGCAGTTAACTATGGCTACACCTTC
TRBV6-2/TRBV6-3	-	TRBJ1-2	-	CASSYTVYGYTF	TGTGCCAGCAGTTATACGGTCTATGGCTACACCTTC
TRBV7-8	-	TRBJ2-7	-	CASKLRAKDEQYF	TGTGCCAGCAAGCTCAGGGCCAAGGACGAGCAGTACTTC
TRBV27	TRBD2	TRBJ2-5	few	CASSSLTGAGEETQYF	TGTGCCAGCAGTTCCCTTACGGGAGCGGGAGAAGAGACCCAGTACTTC
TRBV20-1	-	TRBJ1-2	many	CSASRRGVGPGYGYTF	TGCAGTGCTAGCCGGCGGGGTGTTGGGCCCGGATATGGCTACACCTTC
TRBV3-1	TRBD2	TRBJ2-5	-	CASSQDLRRGVYQETQYF	TGTGCCAGCAGCCAAGATCTTCGACGGGGGGTGTACCAAGAGACCCAGTACTTC
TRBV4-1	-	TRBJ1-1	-	CASSLAQGRGPAFF	TGCGCCAGCAGCCTGGCACAGGGAAGGGGTCCAGCTTTCTTT
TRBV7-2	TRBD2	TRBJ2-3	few	CASSAPLAGVSDTQYF	TGTGCCAGCAGCGCCCCACTAGCGGGAGTATCAGATACGCAGTATTTT
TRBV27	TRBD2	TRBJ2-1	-	CASSSRTSGNFDNEQFF	TGTGCCAGCAGCTCTCGGACTAGCGGGAATTTCGACAATGAGCAGTTCTTC
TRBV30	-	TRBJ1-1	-	CAWRNTEAFF	TGTGCCTGGAGGAACACTGAAGCTTTCTTT
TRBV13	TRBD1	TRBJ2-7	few	CASSPTLTGSYEQYF	TGTGCCAGCAGCCCGACCCTGACAGGGTCCTACGAGCAGTACTTC
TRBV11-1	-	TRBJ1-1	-	CASSSKVRDTEAFF	TGTGCCAGCAGCTCCAAGGTCCGGGACACTGAAGCTTTCTTT
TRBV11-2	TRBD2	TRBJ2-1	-	CASSLRVGSGTLEQFF	TGTGCCAGCAGCTTACGGGTCGGTAGCGGGACGCTTGAGCAGTTCTTC
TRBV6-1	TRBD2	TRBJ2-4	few	CASSGLAGAAKNIQYF	TGTGCCAGCAGTGGACTAGCGGGAGCTGCCAAAAACATTCAGTACTTC
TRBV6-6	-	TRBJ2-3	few	CAGKGEYADTQYF	TGTGCCGGAAAAGGGGAGTACGCAGATACGCAGTATTTT
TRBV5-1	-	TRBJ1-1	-	CASSLDDTEAFF	TGCGCCAGCAGCTTAGACGACACTGAAGCTTTCTTT
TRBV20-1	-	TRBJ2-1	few	CSAWWVSYNEQFF	TGCAGTGCCTGGTGGGTCTCCTACAATGAGCAGTTCTTC
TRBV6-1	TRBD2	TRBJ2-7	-	CASSRLYGGLAGTYEQYF	TGTGCCAGCAGTCGACTATACGGGGGACTAGCGGGTACCTACGAGCAGTACTTC
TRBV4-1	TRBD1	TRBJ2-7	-	CASSQGTGFNEQYF	TGCGCCAGCAGCCAAGGGACAGGGTTCAACGAGCAGTACTTC
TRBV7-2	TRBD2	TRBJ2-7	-	CASSLGRGANYEQYF	TGTGCCAGCAGCTTAGGGCGGGGGGCGAACTACGAGCAGTACTTC
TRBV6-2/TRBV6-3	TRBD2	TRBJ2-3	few	CASSLAGLKTDTQYF	TGTGCCAGCAGTTTAGCGGGGCTCAAGACAGATACGCAGTATTTT
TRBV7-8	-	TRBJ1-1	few	CASSLWGVGNTEAFF	TGTGCCAGCAGCTTATGGGGGGTAGGGAACACTGAAGCTTTCTTT
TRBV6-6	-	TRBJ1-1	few	CASSYPTLLQGEAFF	TGTGCCAGCAGTTACCCGACCCTACTACAGGGTGAGGCTTTCTTT
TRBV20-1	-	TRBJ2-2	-	CSARDEGAGELFF	TGCAGTGCTAGAGATGAAGGGGCCGGGGAGCTGTTTTTT
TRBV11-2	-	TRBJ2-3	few	CASSSVRSRGVDTQYF	TGTGCCAGCAGCTCAGTTAGGTCGAGGGGCGTAGATACGCAGTATTTT
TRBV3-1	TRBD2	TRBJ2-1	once	CASSPLGLAAPYNEQFF	TGTGCCAGCAGCCCGCTCGGACTAGCGGCCCCCTACAATGAGCAGTTCTTC
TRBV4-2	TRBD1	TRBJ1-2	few	CASSQTGRYGYTF	TGTGCCAGCAGCCAGACAGGGAGGTATGGCTACACCTTC
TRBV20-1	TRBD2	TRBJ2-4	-	CSARTQRGVGPLGIAKNIQYF	TGCAGTGCTAGAACCCAGCGGGGGGTCGGCCCTTTAGGTATCGCCAAAAACATTCAGTACTTC
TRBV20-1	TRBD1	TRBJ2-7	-	CSAWGAQGVRSLSYEQYF	TGCAGTGCCTGGGGCGCTCAGGGGGTCAGGAGCCTTTCATACGAGCAGTACTTC
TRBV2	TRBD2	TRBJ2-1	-	CASSALLRLAGTNEQFF	TGTGCCAGCAGTGCTCTTTTACGTCTAGCGGGAACAAATGAGCAGTTCTTC
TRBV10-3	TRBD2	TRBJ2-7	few	CAISDPLAGVLPNEQYF	TGTGCCATCAGTGACCCCCTAGCGGGAGTCTTACCCAATGAGCAGTACTTC
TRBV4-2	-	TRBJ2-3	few	CASSQVVSDTQYF	TGTGCCAGCAGCCAAGTAGTGTCGGATACGCAGTATTTT
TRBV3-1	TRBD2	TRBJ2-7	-	CASGREGRGYEQYF	TGTGCCAGCGGACGGGAGGGCCGAGGCTACGAGCAGTACTTC
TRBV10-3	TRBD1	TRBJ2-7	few	CAIRAGTDLREQYF	TGTGCCATCAGAGCCGGGACAGACCTTAGGGAGCAGTACTTC
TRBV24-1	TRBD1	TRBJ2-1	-	CATSDARQGPDEQFF	TGTGCCACCAGTGATGCCAGACAGGGCCCGGATGAGCAGTTCTTC